The rows below give T cell receptor beta chains drawn from one sample of a study of PD-1 blockade in classical Hodgkin lymphoma. TCRdb's copy holds only in-frame clones and misses some; the assay was immunoSEQ multiplex PCR. The data show tens of thousands of clones, with around three quarters seen just once and 4% held by the top ten. Sequences were derived from peripheral blood mononuclear cells (PBMCs), sampled before the second cycle of nivolumab. The origin of the receptors is a human donor with classical Hodgkin lymphoma. The CDR3 runs from the conserved cysteine through the conserved F or W. A D gene is named only where the DNA matches it firmly. Not all rows give a size; the values are once, few, many and, for expanded clones, a class.

V: TRBV18
J: TRBJ2-1
size: .
D: TRBD1
CDR3: CASSPGQGSEQFF
DNA: TGTGCCAGCTCACCGGGACAGGGGAGTGAGCAGTTCTTC

V: TRBV28
J: TRBJ2-1
size: .
D: .
CDR3: CASSSGAHHNEQFF
DNA: TGTGCCAGCAGTTCGGGGGCGCACCATAATGAGCAGTTCTTC

V: TRBV4-1
J: TRBJ1-4
size: medium-sized
D: .
CDR3: CASSAPRINEKLFF
DNA: TGCGCCAGCAGCGCCCCGCGGATTAATGAAAAACTGTTTTTT

V: TRBV6-6
J: TRBJ1-5
size: once
D: .
CDR3: CASRPAGVGKPQHF
DNA: TGTGCCAGCAGGCCAGCTGGGGTAGGGAAGCCCCAGCATTTT

V: TRBV27
J: TRBJ2-5
size: .
D: TRBD1
CDR3: CASSTIDRAGETQYF
DNA: TGTGCCAGCAGTACCATAGACAGGGCTGGGGAGACCCAGTACTTC

V: TRBV5-6
J: TRBJ2-2
size: few
D: .
CDR3: CASSRSFGELFF
DNA: TGTGCCAGCAGCCGCAGCTTCGGGGAGCTGTTTTTT

V: TRBV7-9
J: TRBJ2-7
size: .
D: TRBD2
CDR3: CASSPGQGLAEQYF
DNA: TGTGCCAGCAGCCCTGGCCAGGGACTAGCGGAGCAGTACTTC

V: TRBV7-9
J: TRBJ2-7
size: .
D: TRBD2
CDR3: CANSSSGIGWEQYF
DNA: TGTGCCAACAGCTCTAGCGGGATTGGATGGGAGCAGTACTTC

V: TRBV29-1
J: TRBJ1-2
size: .
D: TRBD1
CDR3: CSVEGGGPRSYTF
DNA: TGCAGCGTTGAAGGAGGGGGCCCCCGGAGTTACACCTTC

V: TRBV4-2
J: TRBJ2-5
size: .
D: .
CDR3: CASSQEAQETQYF
DNA: TGTGCCAGCAGCCAAGAGGCACAAGAGACCCAGTACTTC

V: TRBV7-9
J: TRBJ2-5
size: .
D: TRBD2
CDR3: CASSFRGGAQETQYF
DNA: TGTGCCAGCAGCTTTCGCGGGGGGGCCCAAGAGACCCAGTACTTC

V: TRBV28
J: TRBJ1-5
size: .
D: .
CDR3: CASSLVETGGNQPQHF
DNA: TGTGCCAGCAGTTTAGTCGAAACAGGTGGGAATCAGCCCCAGCATTTT

V: TRBV7-2
J: TRBJ2-3
size: few
D: .
CDR3: CASSLGGRDQRNTQYF
DNA: TGTGCCAGCAGCTTAGGGGGGCGGGACCAAAGGAATACGCAGTATTTT

V: TRBV11-2
J: TRBJ2-3
size: .
D: TRBD2
CDR3: CASRIGLMTAGADTQYF
DNA: TGTGCCAGCAGGATAGGATTGATGACGGCGGGGGCAGATACGCAGTATTTT

V: TRBV6-1
J: TRBJ1-5
size: .
D: TRBD1
CDR3: CASSLAPRTGQGPTF
DNA: TGTGCCAGCAGTCTTGCCCCGCGGACCGGACAGGGCCCAACTTTT

V: TRBV11-2
J: TRBJ2-7
size: .
D: .
CDR3: CASSLDRMGGTDEQYF
DNA: TGTGCCAGCAGCTTAGATCGAATGGGGGGAACGGACGAGCAGTACTTC

V: TRBV7-9
J: TRBJ2-3
size: medium-sized
D: .
CDR3: CASSSPTGPPTDTQYF
DNA: TGTGCCAGCAGCTCCCCGACAGGCCCTCCCACAGATACGCAGTATTTT

V: TRBV7-9
J: TRBJ2-1
size: .
D: TRBD2
CDR3: CASSPWGTSGSHEQFF
DNA: TGTGCCAGCAGCCCCTGGGGGACTAGCGGGAGTCATGAGCAGTTCTTC

V: TRBV7-9
J: TRBJ1-6
size: few
D: .
CDR3: CASIPQGPHNSPLHF
DNA: TGTGCCAGCATCCCACAGGGTCCCCATAATTCACCCCTCCACTTT

V: TRBV28
J: TRBJ2-2
size: few
D: TRBD1
CDR3: CASSLILGQVDTGELFF
DNA: TGTGCCAGCAGTTTAATTCTCGGACAGGTGGACACCGGGGAGCTGTTTTTT

V: TRBV11-2
J: TRBJ2-7
size: .
D: TRBD1
CDR3: CASSFRRTGDSYEQYF
DNA: TGTGCCAGCAGCTTCCGACGGACAGGGGATTCCTACGAGCAGTACTTC

V: TRBV15
J: TRBJ2-1
size: .
D: .
CDR3: CATSRLSSYNEQFF
DNA: TGTGCCACCAGCAGACTCAGCTCCTACAATGAGCAGTTCTTC

V: TRBV10-3
J: TRBJ2-7
size: .
D: TRBD2
CDR3: CAISDSVAGGYEQYF
DNA: TGTGCCATCAGTGACTCCGTAGCGGGGGGCTACGAGCAGTACTTC

V: TRBV4-2
J: TRBJ1-1
size: once
D: .
CDR3: CASSTGDEGTEAFF
DNA: TGTGCCAGCAGTACGGGGGATGAGGGCACTGAAGCTTTCTTT

V: TRBV7-3
J: TRBJ2-2
size: few
D: .
CDR3: CASSRDGNTGELFF
DNA: TGTGCCAGCAGCCGGGACGGCAACACCGGGGAGCTGTTTTTT

V: TRBV6-5
J: TRBJ1-2
size: few
D: .
CDR3: CASSHGGTYGYTF
DNA: TGTGCCAGCAGCCACGGGGGGACCTATGGCTACACCTTC

V: TRBV30
J: TRBJ1-2
size: .
D: .
CDR3: CAFDLLAQGYTF
DNA: TGTGCTTTCGACCTGTTGGCTCAGGGCTACACCTTC

V: TRBV9
J: TRBJ2-3
size: .
D: .
CDR3: CASSVGTGASTDTQYF
DNA: TGTGCCAGCAGCGTAGGGACGGGGGCCAGCACAGATACGCAGTATTTT

V: TRBV18
J: TRBJ1-2
size: .
D: .
CDR3: CASSPTGGSNYGYTF
DNA: TGTGCCAGCTCCCCGACGGGGGGATCAAACTATGGCTACACCTTC

V: TRBV7-2
J: TRBJ2-2
size: few
D: TRBD2
CDR3: CASSPTSGVLNTGELFF
DNA: TGTGCCAGCAGCCCGACTAGCGGGGTACTGAACACCGGGGAGCTGTTTTTT

V: TRBV28
J: TRBJ2-2
size: .
D: TRBD2
CDR3: CASSPQREGVGELFF
DNA: TGTGCCAGCAGTCCCCAGCGGGAGGGCGTCGGGGAGCTGTTTTTT

V: TRBV7-2
J: TRBJ1-1
size: .
D: .
CDR3: CASSFDRMNTEAFF
DNA: TGTGCCAGCAGCTTTGATCGGATGAACACTGAAGCTTTCTTT

V: TRBV4-2
J: TRBJ1-2
size: .
D: .
CDR3: CASSRQAGPGVGYTF
DNA: TGTGCCAGCAGCCGGCAGGCGGGCCCGGGAGTCGGCTACACCTTC

V: TRBV30
J: TRBJ2-3
size: .
D: .
CDR3: CAWSVRGADTQYF
DNA: TGTGCCTGGAGTGTGAGAGGGGCAGATACGCAGTATTTT

V: TRBV5-1
J: TRBJ1-5
size: .
D: .
CDR3: CASSYGASEPQHF
DNA: TGCGCCAGCAGCTACGGGGCTAGTGAACCCCAGCATTTT

V: TRBV6-5
J: TRBJ2-1
size: few
D: TRBD1
CDR3: CASSSAGTENYNEQFF
DNA: TGTGCCAGCAGTTCCGCCGGGACAGAAAACTACAATGAGCAGTTCTTC

V: TRBV29-1
J: TRBJ1-1
size: .
D: .
CDR3: CSVRPKSGEAFF
DNA: TGCAGCGTTCGCCCCAAATCGGGTGAAGCTTTCTTT

V: TRBV5-1
J: TRBJ2-3
size: .
D: .
CDR3: CASSLGGSTDTQYF
DNA: TGCGCCAGCAGCTTGGGCGGCTCCACAGATACGCAGTATTTT

V: TRBV6-1
J: TRBJ1-2
size: .
D: TRBD1
CDR3: CAVVTGDYGYTF
DNA: TGTGCCGTCGTAACAGGGGACTATGGCTACACCTTC

V: TRBV2
J: TRBJ2-7
size: .
D: .
CDR3: CASSAPGHNFYEQYF
DNA: TGTGCCAGCAGTGCCCCGGGACACAACTTCTACGAGCAGTACTTC

V: TRBV6-1
J: TRBJ2-3
size: .
D: .
CDR3: CASSESHNTDTQYF
DNA: TGTGCCAGCAGTGAATCGCACAACACAGATACGCAGTATTTT

V: TRBV19
J: TRBJ2-5
size: .
D: TRBD2
CDR3: CASSLTSGSMRETQYF
DNA: TGTGCCAGTTCGCTGACTAGCGGGAGTATGAGAGAGACCCAGTACTTC

V: TRBV5-1
J: TRBJ2-5
size: .
D: .
CDR3: CASSYTGAQGETQYF
DNA: TGCGCCAGCAGCTATACCGGGGCTCAGGGAGAGACCCAGTACTTC

V: TRBV6-5
J: TRBJ1-2
size: once
D: .
CDR3: CASSYEGVGNYGYTF
DNA: TGTGCCAGCAGTTACGAGGGAGTAGGTAACTATGGCTACACCTTC

V: TRBV6-1
J: TRBJ2-7
size: few
D: .
CDR3: CASTNDLYEQYF
DNA: TGTGCCAGCACAAATGACCTCTACGAGCAGTACTTC

V: TRBV9
J: TRBJ1-2
size: .
D: .
CDR3: CASSPMSGQGSGYTF
DNA: TGTGCCAGCAGCCCGATGTCGGGGCAGGGTTCGGGCTACACCTTC

V: TRBV9
J: TRBJ2-7
size: once
D: TRBD2
CDR3: CASSVGAGSYEQYF
DNA: TGTGCCAGCAGCGTAGGAGCGGGAAGCTACGAGCAGTACTTC

V: TRBV7-2
J: TRBJ1-2
size: few
D: .
CDR3: CASSLVSYGYTF
DNA: TGTGCCAGCAGCTTAGTCAGCTATGGCTACACCTTC

V: TRBV19
J: TRBJ2-7
size: .
D: .
CDR3: CASSMNGFYEQYF
DNA: TGTGCCAGTAGTATGAACGGATTCTACGAGCAGTACTTC

V: TRBV2
J: TRBJ1-5
size: .
D: .
CDR3: CASSEWRVNQPQHF
DNA: TGTGCCAGCAGTGAATGGCGGGTCAATCAGCCCCAGCATTTT

V: TRBV6-1
J: TRBJ2-5
size: .
D: .
CDR3: CASSEAGAQETQYF
DNA: TGTGCCAGCAGTGAAGCGGGGGCCCAAGAGACCCAGTACTTC